This T cell receptor beta chain was recorded in a study of beta chain features in type 1 diabetes. Investigators reverse transcribed all isolated RNA, so they sequenced expressed TCRB transcripts. Repertoires were generated with immunoSEQ multiplex PCR, while TCRdb's copy carries only in-frame clones and drops some. The table has almost 250,000 clones, less than 15% seen once. Only a few counts were recorded for this clone. Its antigen is still unknown. Study-wide points: Any HLA effect on TCRB rearrangement was left unresolved by small sub-analyses.

The source of this sequence is a woman between 35 and 50 years old in good health. Sample: naive CD4+ T cells from blood.

CDR3 region: CASAWGLASNEQYF. The CDR3 region has the DNA TGTGCCAGCGCGTGGGGACTAGCCAGTAACGAGCAGTACTTC. The chain has TRBV7-2 and TRBJ2-7; 9 positions match TRBD2. Germline loops: CDR1 SGHTA, CDR2 FQGNSA. This CDR3 comprises 14 residues. V was clipped by 8 bases and J by 5 bases; unmatched bases: 10.